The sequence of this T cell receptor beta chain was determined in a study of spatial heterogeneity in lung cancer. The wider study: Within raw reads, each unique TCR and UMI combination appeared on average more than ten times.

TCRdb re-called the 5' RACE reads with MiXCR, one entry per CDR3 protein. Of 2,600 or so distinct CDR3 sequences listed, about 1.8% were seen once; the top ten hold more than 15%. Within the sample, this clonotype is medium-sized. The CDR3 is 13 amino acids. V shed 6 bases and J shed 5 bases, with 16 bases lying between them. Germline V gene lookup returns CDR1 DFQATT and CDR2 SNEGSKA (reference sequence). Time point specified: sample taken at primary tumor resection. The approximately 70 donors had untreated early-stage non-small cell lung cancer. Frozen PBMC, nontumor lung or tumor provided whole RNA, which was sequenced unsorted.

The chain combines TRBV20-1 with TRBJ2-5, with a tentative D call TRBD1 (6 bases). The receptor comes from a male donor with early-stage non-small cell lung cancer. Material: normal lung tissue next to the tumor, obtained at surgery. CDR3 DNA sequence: TGCAGTGCAGAGGGGGAAGAGGGGGAGACCCAGTACTTC. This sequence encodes CSAEGEEGETQYF.